This entry is about one T cell receptor (beta chain). The sample comes from a study of blood T cell repertoires in COVID-19. Overall study: Researchers got acute and convalescent COVID-19 samples from the United States, Italy and Spain. From T cells, B-cell-depleted T cells, or PBMCs came the material, which was cDNA or gDNA.

The CDR3 spans 14 residues. V lost 3 bases, J lost 5 bases, and 4 bases stayed unmatched. Germline values: CDR1 LGHDT, CDR2 YNNKEL (reference sequence). Per the study methods: Quantification of nucleated cells was approximated via reference gene primer amplification. Clones were sequenced by immunoSEQ multiplex PCR, and TCRdb holds only the in-frame ones, with some missing. D and trimming were read from the DNA, whereas the V and J calls and clone size are those reported in that table. Found here are 90,000 to 150,000 clones, 85% to 90% of them singletons; the top ten hold less than 30%. Sequenced sample: peripheral blood. The clonotype originates from a man between 65 and 79 years old with active or convalescent COVID-19. The chain joins TRBV3-1 (or the pseudogene TRBV3-2) to TRBJ1-1, with TRBD1 identical over 9 bases. CDR3 nucleotides: TGTGCCAGCAGCCACCAGACAGGGGGGACTGAAGCTTTCTTT. Protein: CASSHQTGGTEAFF.